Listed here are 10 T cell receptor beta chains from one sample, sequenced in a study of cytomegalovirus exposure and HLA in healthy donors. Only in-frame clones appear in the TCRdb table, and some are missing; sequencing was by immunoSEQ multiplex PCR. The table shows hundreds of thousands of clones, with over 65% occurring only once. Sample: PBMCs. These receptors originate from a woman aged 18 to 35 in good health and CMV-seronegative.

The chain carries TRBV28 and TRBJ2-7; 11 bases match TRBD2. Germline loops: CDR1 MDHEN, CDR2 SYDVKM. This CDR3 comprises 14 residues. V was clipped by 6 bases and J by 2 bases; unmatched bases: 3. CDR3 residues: CASRGLADTYEQYF. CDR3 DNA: TGTGCCAGCAGGGGACTAGCGGATACCTACGAGCAGTACTTC.

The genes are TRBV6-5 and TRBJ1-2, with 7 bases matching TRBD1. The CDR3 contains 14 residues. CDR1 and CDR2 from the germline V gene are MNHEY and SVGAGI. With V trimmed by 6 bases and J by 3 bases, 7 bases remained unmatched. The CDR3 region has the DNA TGTGCCAGCAGCCCGGCAGGGGGGGACTATGGCTACACCTTC. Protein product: CASSPAGGDYGYTF.

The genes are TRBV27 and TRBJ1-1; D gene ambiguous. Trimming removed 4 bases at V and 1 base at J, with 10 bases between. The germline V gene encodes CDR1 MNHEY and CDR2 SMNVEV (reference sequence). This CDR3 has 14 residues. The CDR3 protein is CASSSSVWNTEAFF. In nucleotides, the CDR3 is TGTGCCAGCAGTTCCAGCGTTTGGAACACTGAAGCTTTCTTT.

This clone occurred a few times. As DNA, the CDR3 is TGTGCCAGCAGCGTAGAGGGGGGTGGAGATACGCAGTATTTT. Residues: CASSVEGGGDTQYF. The chain combines TRBV9 with TRBJ2-3; either TRBD1 or TRBD2 may fit D (6 bases each). V was cut by 0 bases and J by 5 bases, with 10 bases left in between. CDR1 SGDLS and CDR2 YYNGEE come from the germline V gene. The CDR3 consists of 14 residues.

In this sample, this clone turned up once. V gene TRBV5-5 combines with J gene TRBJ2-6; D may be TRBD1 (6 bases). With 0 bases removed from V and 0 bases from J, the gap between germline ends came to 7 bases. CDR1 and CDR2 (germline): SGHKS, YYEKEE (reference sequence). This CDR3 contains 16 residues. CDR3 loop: CASSLGDISGANVLTF. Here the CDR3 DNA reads TGTGCCAGCAGCTTGGGGGACATCTCTGGGGCCAACGTCCTGACTTTC.

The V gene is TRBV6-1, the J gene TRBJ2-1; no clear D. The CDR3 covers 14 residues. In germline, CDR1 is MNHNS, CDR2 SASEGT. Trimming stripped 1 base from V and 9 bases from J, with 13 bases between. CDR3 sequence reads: CASSEDPEGAEQFF. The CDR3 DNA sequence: TGTGCCAGCAGTGAAGACCCCGAAGGTGCTGAGCAGTTCTTC.

CDR3 coding DNA: TGTGCCAGTTTTAACACCGGGGAGCTGTTTTTT. It is translated as CASFNTGELFF. The chain is built from TRBV19 and TRBJ2-2; no clear D gene. V was pared by 8 bases and J by 2 bases, with 3 bases between. This CDR3 is built from 11 residues. Per germline, CDR1 LNHDA and CDR2 SQIVND (reference sequence).

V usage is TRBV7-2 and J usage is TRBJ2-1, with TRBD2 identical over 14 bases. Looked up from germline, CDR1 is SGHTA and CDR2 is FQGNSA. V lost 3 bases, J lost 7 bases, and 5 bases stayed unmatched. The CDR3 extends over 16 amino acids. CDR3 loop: CASSFFGTSGRNEQFF. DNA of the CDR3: TGTGCCAGCAGCTTCTTCGGGACTAGCGGGAGAAATGAGCAGTTCTTC. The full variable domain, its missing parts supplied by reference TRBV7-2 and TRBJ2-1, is GAGVSQSPSNKVTEKGKDVELRCDPISGHTALYWYRQSLGQGLEFLIYFQGNSAPDKSGLPSDRFSAERTGGSVSTLTIQRTQQEDSAVYLCASSFFGTSGRNEQFFGPGTRLTVL.

CDR3 sequence reads: CASSSSGTGGVYGYTF. The CDR3 nucleotides read TGTGCCAGTAGTAGCTCCGGGACAGGGGGCGTCTATGGCTACACCTTC. V gene TRBV19 combines with J gene TRBJ1-2; 12 bases align to TRBD1. The CDR3 spans 16 residues. Germline lookup yields CDR1 LNHDA and CDR2 SQIVND (reference sequence). The V and J ends lost 4 bases and 4 bases, in that order; junction bases with no gene match: 7.

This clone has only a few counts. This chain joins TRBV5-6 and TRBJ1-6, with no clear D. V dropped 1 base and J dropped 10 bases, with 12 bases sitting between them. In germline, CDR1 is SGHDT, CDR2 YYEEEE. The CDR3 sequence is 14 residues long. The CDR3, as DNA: TGTGCCAGCAGCTTGTCGGATGCGCGCTCACCCCTCCACTTT. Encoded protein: CASSLSDARSPLHF.